Listed below are T cell receptor beta chains from one sample, sequenced in a study of shared clonotypes between healthy human individuals. Here immunoSEQ multiplex PCR was the method, and the copy in TCRdb shows in-frame clones only, minus some. The data hold about 680,000 clones, with about 90% observed a single time. Sequencing used naive CD8+ T cells sorted from blood. All receptors come from a man younger than 45 in good health. Both conserved end residues are part of each CDR3. The D gene is left open where the match is weak. Not every row has a clone size; where given, it reads once, few, many or a size class.

>TRBV4-1|TRBJ2-7|-|-
CASSQDLGGYEQYF
TGCGCCAGCAGCCAAGATCTCGGGGGTTACGAGCAGTACTTC
>TRBV7-6|TRBJ2-3|TRBD2|-
CASSFDKTGGGTDTQYF
TGTGCCAGCAGCTTTGATAAAACGGGAGGAGGTACAGATACGCAGTATTTT
>TRBV19|TRBJ1-1|-|-
CASSLGEMNTEAFF
TGTGCCAGTAGTCTCGGGGAAATGAACACTGAAGCTTTCTTT
>TRBV29-1|TRBJ2-7|TRBD2|few
CSVEGSSGAYEQYF
TGCAGCGTTGAAGGCTCTAGCGGGGCCTACGAGCAGTACTTC
>TRBV5-5|TRBJ1-5|TRBD1|-
CASRGTGYGNQPQHF
TGTGCCAGCAGAGGGACAGGGTACGGCAATCAGCCCCAGCATTTT
>TRBV28|TRBJ2-7|-|once
CASRQSLIWLDGSYEQYF
TGTGCCAGCAGACAATCATTAATTTGGCTCGACGGCTCCTACGAGCAGTACTTC
>TRBV19|TRBJ2-3|TRBD2|-
CASSIVGRGADTQYF
TGTGCCAGTAGTATCGTCGGGAGGGGCGCAGATACGCAGTATTTT
>TRBV4-3|TRBJ2-5|-|-
CASSQERASGQETQYF
TGCGCCAGCAGCCAAGAGAGGGCCAGCGGACAAGAGACCCAGTACTTC
>TRBV4-3|TRBJ1-5|-|-
CASSPLQGGQPQHF
TGCGCCAGCAGCCCTTTACAGGGAGGACAGCCCCAGCATTTT
>TRBV19|TRBJ2-1|-|-
CASSIAGDEQFF
TGTGCCAGTAGTATAGCAGGGGATGAGCAGTTCTTC
>TRBV7-9|TRBJ2-7|-|few
CASSFRIVGGVGPYEQYF
TGTGCCAGCAGCTTCAGGATAGTCGGTGGTGTAGGCCCCTACGAGCAGTACTTC
>TRBV19|TRBJ2-7|-|few
CASSIWQGYEQYF
TGTGCCAGTAGTATTTGGCAGGGCTACGAGCAGTACTTC
>TRBV6-5|TRBJ1-2|-|-
CASSYGGGEGYTF
TGTGCCAGCAGTTACGGTGGGGGGGAGGGCTACACCTTC